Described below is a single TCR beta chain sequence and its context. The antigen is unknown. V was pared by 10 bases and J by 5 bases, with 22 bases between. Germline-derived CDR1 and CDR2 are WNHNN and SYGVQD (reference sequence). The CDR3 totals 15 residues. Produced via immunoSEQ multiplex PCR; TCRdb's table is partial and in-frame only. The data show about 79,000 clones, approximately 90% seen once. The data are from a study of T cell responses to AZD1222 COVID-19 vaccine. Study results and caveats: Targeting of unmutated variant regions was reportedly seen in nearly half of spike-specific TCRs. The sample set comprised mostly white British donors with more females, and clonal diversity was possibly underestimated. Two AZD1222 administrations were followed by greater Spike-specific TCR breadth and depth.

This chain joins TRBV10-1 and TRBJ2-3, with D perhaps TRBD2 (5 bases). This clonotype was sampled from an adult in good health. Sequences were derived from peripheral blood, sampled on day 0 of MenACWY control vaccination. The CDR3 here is CANPQSGPRRDTQYF. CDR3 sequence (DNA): TGCGCCAACCCACAAAGCGGCCCACGGAGAGATACGCAGTATTTT.